These T cell receptor beta chains were read from a single sample in a study of shared clonotypes between healthy human individuals. TCRdb's table, derived via immunoSEQ multiplex PCR, lists solely in-frame clones and lacks some. The table records around 2.5 million clones, over 85% of them present only once. What was sequenced was naive CD4+ T cells from PBMCs. These receptors all come from a young man in good health. Some clones in this sample may be carry-over from other donors' samples. The CDR3 runs from the conserved cysteine through the conserved F or W. D genes are given only for firm matches. Where a row states a size, it is once, few, many or the class of an expanded clone; other rows omit it.

j_gene: TRBJ2-1; v_gene: TRBV6-5; d_gene: NA; abundance: NA; CDR3nt: TGTGCCAGCAGTTACTCTGCGGGTAGCTCCTACAATGAGCAGTTCTTC; CDR3aa: CASSYSAGSSYNEQFF
j_gene: TRBJ1-2; v_gene: TRBV5-1; d_gene: NA; abundance: NA; CDR3nt: TGCGCCAGCAGCTTGGCCGGGCGGGAAGGCGACTATGGCTACACCTTC; CDR3aa: CASSLAGREGDYGYTF
j_gene: TRBJ2-7; v_gene: TRBV7-9; d_gene: NA; abundance: NA; CDR3nt: TGTGCCAGCAGCTTATCGGGCGGAAACCGCTACGAGCAGTACTTC; CDR3aa: CASSLSGGNRYEQYF
j_gene: TRBJ2-1; v_gene: TRBV7-2; d_gene: TRBD1; abundance: NA; CDR3nt: TGTGCCAGCAGCTTAGGGGGGACAGGGGGCTACAATGAGCAGTTCTTC; CDR3aa: CASSLGGTGGYNEQFF
j_gene: TRBJ2-3; v_gene: TRBV28; d_gene: NA; abundance: NA; CDR3nt: TGTGCCAGCAGTTTAAAGGGCGGGTCTACGCAGTATTTT; CDR3aa: CASSLKGGSTQYF
j_gene: TRBJ1-2; v_gene: TRBV6-1; d_gene: NA; abundance: NA; CDR3nt: TGTGCCAGCAGTGAAGGGGGTGCTCAAAACTATGGCTACACCTTC; CDR3aa: CASSEGGAQNYGYTF
j_gene: TRBJ1-5; v_gene: TRBV4-1; d_gene: NA; abundance: few; CDR3nt: TGCGCCAGCAGCCAAGAAGGGATTGTGCCGGGGAAACAGCCCCAGCATTTT; CDR3aa: CASSQEGIVPGKQPQHF
j_gene: TRBJ1-3; v_gene: TRBV20-1; d_gene: NA; abundance: NA; CDR3nt: TGCAGTGCTGGCGGGAGAAACACCATATATTTT; CDR3aa: CSAGGRNTIYF
j_gene: TRBJ2-1; v_gene: TRBV7-2; d_gene: TRBD2; abundance: once; CDR3nt: TGTGCCAGCAGAGGGGACCTAGCGGGATACAATGAGCAGTTCTTC; CDR3aa: CASRGDLAGYNEQFF
j_gene: TRBJ2-1; v_gene: TRBV7-3; d_gene: TRBD2; abundance: NA; CDR3nt: TGTGCCAGCACCCAAGGTGCGGGAGCCCCCTACAATGAGCAGTTCTTC; CDR3aa: CASTQGAGAPYNEQFF
j_gene: TRBJ2-5; v_gene: TRBV5-1; d_gene: NA; abundance: NA; CDR3nt: TGCGCCAGCAGCCCCCGGGCACACGGCCAAGAGACCCAGTACTTC; CDR3aa: CASSPRAHGQETQYF
j_gene: TRBJ2-1; v_gene: TRBV15; d_gene: NA; abundance: NA; CDR3nt: TGTGCCACCAGCAGAGACGCCGGGACTTATGGGCCGTTCTTC; CDR3aa: CATSRDAGTYGPFF
j_gene: TRBJ1-2; v_gene: TRBV6-5; d_gene: NA; abundance: NA; CDR3nt: TGTGCCAGCAGTTACTTTGGGGGGCGCTCTGGCTACACCTTC; CDR3aa: CASSYFGGRSGYTF
j_gene: TRBJ1-1; v_gene: TRBV5-6; d_gene: NA; abundance: few; CDR3nt: TGTGCCAGCAGCTTGCGTCTGCAGCGGGCTTTCTTT; CDR3aa: CASSLRLQRAFF
j_gene: TRBJ2-3; v_gene: TRBV15; d_gene: NA; abundance: once; CDR3nt: TGTGCCACCAGCAGAGAAGAATCGTTTGGGGGATTCACAGATACGCAGTATTTT; CDR3aa: CATSREESFGGFTDTQYF
j_gene: TRBJ2-1; v_gene: TRBV5-1; d_gene: TRBD1; abundance: NA; CDR3nt: TGCGCCAGCAGCTCGGACAGGGATTACAATGAGCAGTTCTTC; CDR3aa: CASSSDRDYNEQFF
j_gene: TRBJ1-5; v_gene: TRBV6-6; d_gene: NA; abundance: NA; CDR3nt: TGTGCCAGCAGTTACCGGCATCGGGGCAATCAGCCCCAGCATTTT; CDR3aa: CASSYRHRGNQPQHF
j_gene: TRBJ1-2; v_gene: TRBV5-5; d_gene: NA; abundance: NA; CDR3nt: TGTGCCAGCAACCCAATTGGACCACAACGCTATGGCTACACCTTC; CDR3aa: CASNPIGPQRYGYTF
j_gene: TRBJ1-2; v_gene: TRBV2; d_gene: TRBD1; abundance: NA; CDR3nt: TGTGCCAGCAGTGTTCGGACAGGGGGCAATGGCTACACCTTC; CDR3aa: CASSVRTGGNGYTF
j_gene: TRBJ2-6; v_gene: TRBV7-2; d_gene: NA; abundance: NA; CDR3nt: TGTGCCAGCAGCCGACCATCCGGGGCCAACGTCCTGACTTTC; CDR3aa: CASSRPSGANVLTF
j_gene: TRBJ1-4; v_gene: TRBV28; d_gene: NA; abundance: NA; CDR3nt: TGTGCCAGCAGTTTACAGGGCTCAACTAATGAAAAACTGTTTTTT; CDR3aa: CASSLQGSTNEKLFF
j_gene: TRBJ2-7; v_gene: TRBV7-2; d_gene: TRBD2; abundance: NA; CDR3nt: TGTGCCAGCAGCCATAATAAGGGGGGACTAGCGGGAGCCTACGAGCAGTACTTC; CDR3aa: CASSHNKGGLAGAYEQYF
j_gene: TRBJ2-3; v_gene: TRBV5-1; d_gene: TRBD2; abundance: NA; CDR3nt: TGCGCCAGCAGCTTGGGGGTTCGGACTAGCGGGAGGGCACGAGATACGCAGTATTTT; CDR3aa: CASSLGVRTSGRARDTQYF
j_gene: TRBJ2-5; v_gene: TRBV11-2; d_gene: TRBD1; abundance: NA; CDR3nt: TGTGCCAGCAGCTTATGGACTGGGACAGGGGCCGTTTACTTC; CDR3aa: CASSLWTGTGAVYF
j_gene: TRBJ2-7; v_gene: TRBV9; d_gene: NA; abundance: once; CDR3nt: TGTGCCAGCAGCGTAGCCCCCGGGACTCAATACGAGCAGTACTTC; CDR3aa: CASSVAPGTQYEQYF
j_gene: TRBJ1-2; v_gene: TRBV7-2; d_gene: NA; abundance: NA; CDR3nt: TGTGCCAGCAGCTTAGTTGTTCCGAGGGGAAACTATGGCTACACCTTC; CDR3aa: CASSLVVPRGNYGYTF
j_gene: TRBJ1-1; v_gene: TRBV11-2; d_gene: NA; abundance: NA; CDR3nt: TGTGCCAGCCCCGGATGGAACACTGAAGCTTTCTTT; CDR3aa: CASPGWNTEAFF
j_gene: TRBJ1-2; v_gene: TRBV28; d_gene: TRBD1; abundance: NA; CDR3nt: TGTGCCAGCAGTCCCCGGGACAGGGCGAGGAATGGCTACACCTTC; CDR3aa: CASSPRDRARNGYTF
j_gene: TRBJ2-1; v_gene: TRBV5-1; d_gene: NA; abundance: once; CDR3nt: TGCGCCAGCAGCGGGATTTTCGGGGGCTCCTACAATGAGCAGTTCTTC; CDR3aa: CASSGIFGGSYNEQFF
j_gene: TRBJ2-7; v_gene: TRBV6-5; d_gene: NA; abundance: NA; CDR3nt: TGTGCCAGCAGTTACTCGGGACCCTCCTCACCCTACGAGCAGTACTTC; CDR3aa: CASSYSGPSSPYEQYF
j_gene: TRBJ1-2; v_gene: TRBV5-1; d_gene: NA; abundance: NA; CDR3nt: TGCGCCAGCAGCCCCGCTCTTCTGGGACCTGATGGCTACACCTTC; CDR3aa: CASSPALLGPDGYTF
j_gene: TRBJ2-5; v_gene: TRBV25-1; d_gene: NA; abundance: NA; CDR3nt: TGTGCCAGCAGCGGCCGGGAGACCCAGTACTTC; CDR3aa: CASSGRETQYF
j_gene: TRBJ2-1; v_gene: TRBV28; d_gene: TRBD2; abundance: NA; CDR3nt: TGTGCCAGCAGTGCAGGAGGACTAGCGGTTTACAATGAGCAGTTCTTC; CDR3aa: CASSAGGLAVYNEQFF
j_gene: TRBJ2-1; v_gene: TRBV29-1; d_gene: NA; abundance: NA; CDR3nt: TGCAGCGTTGGACTACTTACGGGGAAAGAGCAGTTCTTC; CDR3aa: CSVGLLTGKEQFF
j_gene: TRBJ1-3; v_gene: TRBV7-9; d_gene: NA; abundance: NA; CDR3nt: TGTGCCAGCAGCTTAGGACAGCTAATCTCTGGAAACACCATATATTTT; CDR3aa: CASSLGQLISGNTIYF
j_gene: TRBJ2-1; v_gene: TRBV2; d_gene: TRBD1; abundance: NA; CDR3nt: TGTGCCAGCACCGTAACGCCCATACAGGGGTGGTCCTACAATGAGCAGTTCTTC; CDR3aa: CASTVTPIQGWSYNEQFF
j_gene: TRBJ1-5; v_gene: TRBV6-1; d_gene: TRBD1; abundance: NA; CDR3nt: TGTGCCAGCAGCAGACAGGGAACAGGTCAGCCCCAGCATTTT; CDR3aa: CASSRQGTGQPQHF
j_gene: TRBJ2-7; v_gene: TRBV5-1; d_gene: TRBD2; abundance: NA; CDR3nt: TGCGCCAGCAGAAGCGGGACTGCCCTCTACGAGCAGTACTTC; CDR3aa: CASRSGTALYEQYF
j_gene: TRBJ2-3; v_gene: TRBV4-3; d_gene: TRBD2; abundance: NA; CDR3nt: TGCGCCAGCAGCCAAGGAATAGCGGGAGGGTTGGGGACGCAGTATTTT; CDR3aa: CASSQGIAGGLGTQYF
j_gene: TRBJ2-2; v_gene: TRBV11-3; d_gene: NA; abundance: NA; CDR3nt: TGTGCCAGCGAGGATGGGGACACCGGGGAGCTGTTTTTT; CDR3aa: CASEDGDTGELFF
j_gene: TRBJ2-5; v_gene: TRBV27; d_gene: NA; abundance: once; CDR3nt: TGTGCCAGCTTTATACCAGGGATCGGAGAGACCCAGTACTTC; CDR3aa: CASFIPGIGETQYF
j_gene: TRBJ2-7; v_gene: TRBV5-4; d_gene: NA; abundance: NA; CDR3nt: TGTGCCAGCAGCTCGACAGTTACTAAAGGGAACGAGCAGTACTTC; CDR3aa: CASSSTVTKGNEQYF
j_gene: TRBJ2-7; v_gene: TRBV11-3; d_gene: NA; abundance: NA; CDR3nt: TGTGCCAGCAGCTTATACCCTAGCGTTTACGAGCAGTACTTC; CDR3aa: CASSLYPSVYEQYF
j_gene: TRBJ2-7; v_gene: TRBV5-6; d_gene: NA; abundance: NA; CDR3nt: TGTGCCAGCAGCTTACAGGGTCGGGACGAGCAGTACTTC; CDR3aa: CASSLQGRDEQYF
j_gene: TRBJ1-5; v_gene: TRBV19; d_gene: NA; abundance: NA; CDR3nt: TGTGCCAGTAGACAGGTAGGGGTTTATAGCAATCAGCCCCAACATTTT; CDR3aa: CASRQVGVYSNQPQHF